The clone carrying this T cell receptor (beta chain) has just one count. This specimen belongs to a study of CD8 T cells in Susac syndrome. Germline trimming cut 6 bases from V and 5 bases from J; bases unmatched to any gene: 7. The length of the CDR3 is 15 residues. cDNA came from about 0.5 to 1 ug RNA primed by random hexamers. TCRdb itself ran the immunoSEQ multiplex PCR reads through MiXCR, one entry per CDR3 protein. This table has 400,000 to 550,000 distinct CDR3 sequences, 85% appearing once. Specimen: CD8+ T cells from PBMCs. This sequence joins TRBV12-3 or TRBV12-4 and TRBJ2-2, with 9 bases that match TRBD2. The sequence was collected from a human donor with multiple sclerosis. The CDR3 is CASSPETSGTGELFF. The CDR3 DNA reads as TGTGCCAGCAGCCCGGAGACTAGCGGAACCGGGGAGCTGTTTTTT.